Listed here are 4 T cell receptor beta chains from one sample, sequenced in a study of T cells after posttransplantation cyclophosphamide (dated by TCRdb to 2016 to 2017). The library was obtained by the immunoSEQ multiplex PCR assay. Drawn from immuneACCESS, this table holds only the in-frame rearrangements with V and J called that TCRdb kept. Clones are partly lost; checked studies trace under half to an unresolved V gene and leave the rest unexplained. The table for this sample lists some 54,000 clones; approximately 94% of them were counted only once. About 3.1% of the sample goes to the ten largest clones. The specimen sequenced was PBMCs. The receptors were sampled from a woman between 25 and 40 years old in good health and a related stem cell transplant donor.

The gene calls are TRBV14 and TRBJ1-4, with TRBD1 as a possible D gene (5 bases). Germline V CDR1 and CDR2: SGHDN, FVKESK. V lost 2 bases and J lost 10, with 29 bases in between. The CDR3 runs 19 residues. CDR3 coding DNA: TGTGCCAGCAGCCAAAAAGTGGGTGACAGCGCCTCTCTACCTCGAAAACTGTTTTTT. It encodes CASSQKVGDSASLPRKLFF.

V and J are TRBV5-5 and TRBJ2-7, with 9 positions matching TRBD1. Germline loops: CDR1 SGHKS, CDR2 YYEKEE (reference sequence). Trimming removed 4 bases from V and 2 bases from J; junction bases left unmatched: 4. CDR3 length: 14 amino acids. The CDR3 bases are TGTGCCAGCAGCCTAGGACAGGGGCCCTACGAGCAGTACTTC. Translation: CASSLGQGPYEQYF.

The chain is built from TRBV7-2 and TRBJ2-1, with D maybe TRBD1 (5 bases). This CDR3 comprises 14 residues. Germline loops: CDR1 SGHTA, CDR2 FQGNSA. V lost 2 bases and J 5 bases, leaving 10 bases between the germline ends. The CDR3 loop reads CASSLLGPNNEQFF. CDR3 nucleotide sequence: TGTGCCAGCAGCTTATTGGGGCCTAACAATGAGCAGTTCTTC.

V gene TRBV5-4 combines with J gene TRBJ1-2; D perhaps matches TRBD1 (5 bases). Germline V gene data show CDR1 as SGHNT and CDR2 as YYREEE (reference sequence). The V gene lost 0 bases and the J gene lost 4 bases, with 10 bases spanning the gap. This CDR3 contains 14 residues. CDR3 in amino acids: CASSLVREAYGYTF. Written as DNA, the CDR3 is TGTGCCAGCAGCTTGGTCAGGGAGGCCTATGGCTACACCTTC.